The present T cell receptor (beta chain) was sequenced within a study of T cell repertoires in cytomegalovirus infection. This clonotype was counted a few times. Its antigen is unidentified. Trimming removed 1 base at V and 5 bases at J, with 19 bases between. CDR3 length: 17 amino acids. CDR1 and CDR2 (germline): LNHDA, SQIVND (reference sequence). TCRdb reprocessed the reads with MiXCR, giving one entry per CDR3 protein. The table lists 150,000 or so distinct CDR3 sequences, less than 25% of them singletons. Study-level points and caveats: In two of eight donors, the top clonotype was HLA-C-restricted CMV-specific.

The TCR originated in a human donor in good health (CMV status not recorded). Some clones in this sample may be carry-over from other donors' samples. The chain combines TRBV19 with TRBJ2-3; D gene ambiguous. The sequencing here drew on CD8+ T cells from cultured PBMCs, taken from culture after CMV antigen stimulation. Here the CDR3 reads CASSIVVAQRLGDTQYF. The CDR3 nucleotides are TGTGCCAGTAGTATAGTCGTCGCACAACGCCTAGGAGATACGCAGTATTTT. Full variable domain (missing parts from reference TRBV19 and TRBJ2-3): DGGITQSPKYLFRKEGQNVTLSCEQNLNHDAMYWYRQDPGQGLRLIYYSQIVNDFQKGDIAEGYSVSREKKESFPLTVTSAQKNPTAFYLCASSIVVAQRLGDTQYFGPGTRLTVL.